Listed here is a single TCR beta chain. The antigen remains undetermined. V lost 4 bases and J 2 bases, leaving 13 bases between the germline ends. This CDR3 has 15 residues. Germline V CDR1 and CDR2: SGHTS, YDEGEE. These data come from a study of cytomegalovirus exposure and HLA in healthy donors. Findings of the study overall: As a later analysis revealed, most CMV-associated TCR beta chains appeared HLA-restricted. Productive rates of about 90% or about 30% were seen for most TCR beta V segments in an earlier analysis.

In the PCR, 60 Vbeta and 13 Jbeta primers were used. The protocol was immunoSEQ multiplex PCR, while the TCRdb copy is restricted to in-frame clones and leaves out a portion. Of about 200,000 clones in the sample, approximately 80% were seen once. Input material: PBMCs. The gene calls are TRBV5-8 and TRBJ2-1, with D maybe TRBD2 (6 bases). The sequence came from a woman younger than 45 in good health and CMV-seronegative. DNA of the CDR3: TGTGCCAGCAGCGCGGGGATAAGGACCTACAATGAGCAGTTCTTC. This translates into CASSAGIRTYNEQFF.